This T cell receptor beta chain was identified during a study of control samples from healthy donors and cancer patients. Some clones are missing from TCRdb's copy, which holds only in-frame ones; the method was immunoSEQ multiplex PCR. The sample includes over 150,000 clones, 90% of them seen just once. The length of the CDR3 is 12 residues. V was pared by 3 bases and J by 3 bases, with 6 bases between. Germline CDR1 and CDR2: SGHNT and YENEEA. The TCR was taken from a woman aged 50 to 60 in good health. Sequenced input: blood. V and J are TRBV11-3 and TRBJ2-7, with no clear D. The CDR3 protein is CASSLGSYEQYF. CDR3 in DNA: TGTGCCAGCAGCTTGGGCAGCTACGAGCAGTACTTC.